These 6 T cell receptor beta chains came from one sample sequenced in a study of early T cells in non-severe SARS-CoV-2 infection. TCRdb redid the calling of the 5' RACE reads with MiXCR, one entry per CDR3 protein. The data hold 62,000 or so distinct CDR3 sequences, with roughly a tenth observed a single time. The sample taken for sequencing was whole blood. The receptors come from an adult who was a healthcare worker with PCR-confirmed SARS-CoV-2 infection or an uninfected control (not recorded which).

This clonotype was counted at least ten times. V is TRBV20-1 and J is TRBJ2-2; 7 nucleotides line up with TRBD1. Germline-derived CDR1 and CDR2 are DFQATT and SNEGSKA (reference sequence). The CDR3 is 14 amino acids. J gave up 5 bases and V 2 bases, and 5 bases lay outside the gene matches. The CDR3 is CSARRQGRTGELFF. CDR3 in DNA: TGCAGTGCTAGAAGACAGGGTAGGACCGGGGAGCTGTTTTTT.

This clonotype showed up just a few times. The chain combines TRBV7-9 with TRBJ2-3, with a tentative D call TRBD2 (6 bases). This CDR3 region has 16 residues. V dropped 1 base and J dropped 5 bases, with 16 bases sitting between them. Germline CDR1 and CDR2: SEHNR and FQNEAQ (reference sequence). The CDR3 DNA reads TGTGCCAGCAGCTTAGGATCCGGGGGAAATAAAGATACGCAGTATTTT. It translates to CASSLGSGGNKDTQYF. Full variable domain (outside the CDR3, taken from reference TRBV7-9 and TRBJ2-3): DTGVSQNPRHKITKRGQNVTFRCDPISEHNRLYWYRQTLGQGPEFLTYFQNEAQLEKSRLLSDRFSAERPKGSFSTLEIQRTEQGDSAMYLCASSLGSGGNKDTQYFGPGTRLTVL.

The CDR3 region is CASSFTGNEQFF. The CDR3 DNA is TGTGCCAGCAGCTTTACAGGGAATGAGCAGTTCTTC. This chain links TRBV12-3 or TRBV12-4 with TRBJ2-1; perhaps TRBD1 as D (6 bases). The CDR3 is made up of 12 amino acids. V was clipped by 6 bases and J by 7 bases, with 10 bases between them.

This clonotype appeared many times. This chain connects TRBV7-2 to TRBJ1-4; tentative D call: TRBD1 (5 bases). Germline assignment: CDR1 SGHTA and CDR2 FQGNSA. V lost 5 bases, J lost 7 bases, and 20 bases lay in between. The CDR3 covers 16 residues. CDR3 nucleotide sequence: TGTGCCAGCAGCCCCTATAACCCATGGGGGGGTGAAAAACTGTTTTTT. Translation gives CASSPYNPWGGEKLFF.

The chain is built from TRBV4-1 and TRBJ2-5; no reliable D call. Germline V gene data show CDR1 as MGHRA and CDR2 as YSYEKL. The CDR3 length is 15 residues. V dropped 0 bases and J dropped 5 bases, with 13 bases sitting between them. The CDR3 loop reads CASSQEHANGETQYF. DNA of the CDR3: TGCGCCAGCAGCCAAGAACACGCCAATGGGGAGACCCAGTACTTC.

This chain links TRBV19 with TRBJ1-1, with 7 bases fitting TRBD1. Germline V gene data show CDR1 as LNHDA and CDR2 as SQIVND (reference sequence). The CDR3 runs to 14 residues. With 4 bases clipped from V and 3 bases from J, the junction kept 5 bases outside the gene matches. The chain's CDR3 is CASSRKGADTEAFF. CDR3 coding DNA: TGTGCCAGTAGTAGGAAGGGGGCTGACACTGAAGCTTTCTTT.